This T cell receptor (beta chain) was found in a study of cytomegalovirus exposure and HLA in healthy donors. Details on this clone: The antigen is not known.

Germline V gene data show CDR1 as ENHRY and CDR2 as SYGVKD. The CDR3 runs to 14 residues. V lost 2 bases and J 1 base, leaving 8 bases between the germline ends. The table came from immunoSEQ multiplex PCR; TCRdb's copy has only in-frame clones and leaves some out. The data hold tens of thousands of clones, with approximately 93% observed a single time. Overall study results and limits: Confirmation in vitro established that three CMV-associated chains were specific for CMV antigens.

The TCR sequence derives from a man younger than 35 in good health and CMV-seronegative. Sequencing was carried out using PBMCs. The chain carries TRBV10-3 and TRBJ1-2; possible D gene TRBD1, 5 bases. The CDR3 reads CAISEVDSNYGYTF. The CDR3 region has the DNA TGTGCCATCAGTGAGGTTGACAGTAACTATGGCTACACCTTC.